The clone carrying this TCR beta chain was counted at least ten times. The data were taken from a study of T-cell memory formation after mild COVID-19. Libraries for TCRalpha and TCRbeta carried sample barcodes and unique molecular identifiers via 5'RACE. One entry per CDR3 protein results from TCRdb running MiXCR on the 5' RACE reads. The data show 25,000 to 35,000 distinct CDR3 sequences, 7.4% seen once. This TCR came from an adult woman who had mild COVID-19 (a few samples of this study predate the infection). Cell type and time point are not known. What was sequenced was PBMCs or a T cell subset sorted from them (not recorded which).

DNA for the CDR3: TGCAGTGCTCCGTCCACTAACTATGGCTACACCTTC. It encodes CSAPSTNYGYTF. V and J are TRBV20-1 and TRBJ1-2, with D hard to call. The CDR3 runs to 12 residues. V was shortened by 5 bases and J by 0 bases, with 7 bases between the two germline ends. CDR1 is DFQATT, CDR2 SNEGSKA, per germline (reference sequence).